This entry describes one T cell receptor beta chain. This sample was included in a study of T cell responses to AZD1222 COVID-19 vaccine. The protocol was immunoSEQ multiplex PCR, while the TCRdb copy is restricted to in-frame clones and leaves out a portion. This table has 120,000 or so clones, around 92% appearing once. The CDR3 length is 16 residues. Germline assignment: CDR1 KGHSH and CDR2 LQKENI. After removal of 6 bases from V and 0 bases from J, the junction contained 7 bases not matched to a gene. Source: peripheral blood, taken on day 0 of AZD1222 vaccination. The chain combines TRBV18 with TRBJ2-2; TRBD2 matches at 7 bases. The source is an adult in good health. CDR3 nucleotide sequence: TGTGCCAGCTCCCCTATGACTAGCCCGAACACCGGGGAGCTGTTTTTT. Its translation: CASSPMTSPNTGELFF.